Below are 21 T cell receptor beta chains sequenced from a single sample in a study of neurological immune-mediated disorders. Time point noted: longitudinal time-point 1 (baseline). One entry per CDR3 protein results from TCRdb running MiXCR on the 5' RACE reads. In the table there are 64,000 or so distinct CDR3 sequences, more than 8.5% of which are singletons. Sequencing was done on a sample of PBMCs. Every receptor here comes from a man aged 25-40 years in good health.

This clonotype was counted many times. The CDR3 sequence is CASSLLAGGTYEQYF. DNA of the CDR3: TGTGCCAGCAGCCTGCTAGCGGGAGGGACCTACGAGCAGTACTTC. J is TRBJ2-7 and V is TRBV4-2; 12 bases match TRBD2. Germline CDR1 LGHNA, CDR2 YNFKEQ. This CDR3 has 15 residues. With V trimmed by 4 bases and J by 2 bases, 3 bases remained unmatched.

The sample holds many counts of this clonotype. The CDR3 nucleotides are TGCGCCAGCAGCTCAAACGCAGGGGTTCCAGATACGCAGTATTTT. Its protein is CASSSNAGVPDTQYF. V is TRBV5-1 and J is TRBJ2-3, with D perhaps matching TRBD1 (6 bases). The CDR3 has 15 amino acids. Germline CDR1 reads SGHRS; CDR2 reads YFSETQ. V dropped 3 bases and J dropped 4 bases, with 15 bases sitting between them.

With respect to this clonotype: A much larger clone sits a single nucleotide away, making a read error possible. The chain couples TRBV27 to TRBJ2-2, with D possibly TRBD2 on 6 matching bases. This CDR3 has 17 amino acids. Germline CDR1 MNHEY, CDR2 SMNVEV (reference sequence). CDR3 coding DNA: TGTGTCAGCAGTTTAACTAGCCAAGTCTCGAACACCGGGGAGCTGTTTTTT. It translates to CVSSLTSQVSNTGELFF.

This clonotype has more than one count but fewer than ten. CDR3 sequence: CSARDQRGRTDTQYF. In DNA, the CDR3 is TGCAGTGCTAGAGATCAGCGGGGTCGCACAGATACGCAGTATTTT. The chain carries TRBV20-1 and TRBJ2-3; 7 bases map to TRBD2. Germline trimming cut 0 bases from V and 1 base from J; bases unmatched to any gene: 4. CDR3 length equals 15 residues. The germline V gene has CDR1 DFQATT and CDR2 SNEGSKA (reference sequence).

The chain links TRBV20-1 to TRBJ2-3; TRBD2 matches 8 bases. Per the germline V gene, CDR1 is DFQATT and CDR2 is SNEGSKA (reference sequence). CDR3 length equals 14 residues. After removal of 2 bases from V and 0 bases from J, the junction contained 1 base not matched to a gene. The CDR3 bases are TGCAGTGCTAGATTAGCGGGAAGCACAGATACGCAGTATTTT. This encodes CSARLAGSTDTQYF.

This clonotype was detected ten times or more. The chain couples TRBV5-1 to TRBJ1-2, with 7 bases matching TRBD1. Unmatched junction bases numbered 14, after V lost 0 bases and J lost 0 bases. Germline V gene lookup returns CDR1 SGHRS and CDR2 YFSETQ. The CDR3 is made up of 19 amino acids. The CDR3 bases are TGCGCCAGCAGCTTGGCTGGTTCCCCAGGGGGGGCGTCTAACTATGGCTACACCTTC. Protein product: CASSLAGSPGGASNYGYTF. The full variable domain, in which reference TRBV5-1 and TRBJ1-2 provide the parts outside the CDR3, is KAGVTQTPRYLIKTRGQQVTLSCSPISGHRSVSWYQQTPGQGLQFLFEYFSETQRNKGNFPGRFSGRQFSNSRSEMNVSTLELGDSALYLCASSLAGSPGGASNYGYTFGSGTRLTVV.

This clonotype was seen repeatedly, ten times or more. The genes are TRBV5-1 and TRBJ2-6, with D perhaps assigned TRBD1 or TRBD2 (5 bases each). Germline V gives CDR1 SGHRS, CDR2 YFSETQ. V was pared by 4 bases and J by 4 bases, with 12 bases between. This CDR3 is built from 15 residues. The CDR3 DNA reads as TGCGCCAGCAGCCCGGGGACCGGCGGGGCCAACGTCCTGACTTTC. This sequence encodes CASSPGTGGANVLTF.

This clonotype showed up many times. The rearrangement links TRBV6-1 to TRBJ2-7; D possibly corresponds to TRBD1 (6 bases). The germline gives CDR1 MNHNS, CDR2 SASEGT. This CDR3 has 14 amino acids. Between the trimmed V and J ends, which lost 6 bases and 5 bases, there was a span of 17 bases. For the CDR3, the DNA is TGTGCCAGCAGCCAGGGGCCAGAAATCAACGAGCAGTACTTC. Its translation is CASSQGPEINEQYF.

This clonotype was picked up many times. The chain recombines TRBV20-1 with TRBJ2-2, with 8 bases matching TRBD2. V gave up 3 bases and J gave up 4 bases; unmatched junction bases: 4. The CDR3 runs to 14 residues. In germline, CDR1 is DFQATT, CDR2 SNEGSKA (reference sequence). CDR3 in DNA: TGCAGTGCTAGGCGGGAGGCCATCACCGGGGAGCTGTTTTTT. Its protein is CSARREAITGELFF.

The sample holds many counts of this clonotype. The chain links TRBV29-1 to TRBJ1-5, with 7 bases that match TRBD1. This CDR3 contains 13 residues. V was pared by 6 bases and J by 3 bases, with 5 bases of the junction left unmatched. Germline loops: CDR1 SQVTM, CDR2 ANQGSEA. The CDR3 DNA sequence: TGCAGCGTAGCTACAGGGGACAATCAGCCCCAGCATTTT. Its protein is CSVATGDNQPQHF.

This clonotype was seen at least ten times. The chain couples TRBV29-1 to TRBJ2-1, with 14 bases aligning to TRBD2. The V and J ends lost 7 bases and 6 bases, in that order; junction bases with no gene match: 2. CDR1 is SQVTM, CDR2 ANQGSEA, per germline. The CDR3 contains 13 residues. CDR3 sequence: CSGGLAGVNEQFF. The CDR3 DNA is TGCAGCGGGGGACTAGCGGGAGTCAATGAGCAGTTCTTC.

The genes are TRBV27 and TRBJ2-3; D is unresolved. There are 16 residues in the CDR3. CDR1 and CDR2 (germline): MNHEY, SMNVEV (reference sequence). Trimming pared 1 base from V and 3 bases from J, leaving 14 bases between. CDR3 protein: CASSLFVGGETDTQYF. DNA for the CDR3: TGTGCCAGCAGTTTATTTGTGGGCGGTGAGACAGATACGCAGTATTTT.

In this sample, this clonotype turned up many times. The gene calls are TRBV6-5 and TRBJ2-1, with D perhaps given as TRBD1 or TRBD2 (5 bases each). Germline CDR1 and CDR2: MNHEY and SVGAGI. V lost 2 bases to trimming and J lost 6 bases, with 8 bases between them. The CDR3 runs to 13 residues. As DNA, the CDR3 is TGTGCCAGCAGTTACAATGGGGGCAATGAGCAGTTCTTC. Translated, it gives CASSYNGGNEQFF.

This chain uses TRBV11-2 with TRBJ2-7; 10 bases match TRBD2. The CDR3 is 15 residues long. The V and J ends lost 7 bases and 3 bases, in that order; junction bases with no gene match: 9. CDR1 is SGHAT, CDR2 FQNNGV, per germline. This CDR3 is CASTPRLAGDYEQYF. DNA of the CDR3: TGTGCCAGCACCCCCCGGCTAGCGGGGGACTACGAGCAGTACTTC.

This clonotype has a count of ten or more. The chain has TRBV29-1 and TRBJ2-3; a possible D gene is TRBD1 (6 bases). The germline V gene encodes CDR1 SQVTM and CDR2 ANQGSEA. The ends were cut back, 6 bases at V and 0 bases at J, with 16 bases in the middle. The CDR3 loop spans 15 amino acids. This chain's CDR3 is CSVTVWTASTDTQYF. CDR3 nucleotide sequence: TGCAGCGTGACCGTATGGACAGCTAGCACAGATACGCAGTATTTT.

This clonotype has a count of ten or more. This chain connects TRBV24-1 to TRBJ2-2; D may be TRBD1 (5 bases). The CDR3 spans 16 residues. Looked up from germline, CDR1 is KGHDR and CDR2 is SFDVKD. The V end was cut by 4 bases, the J end by 9 bases, with 20 bases between. The CDR3 here is CATSDPKDREDRELFF. In DNA form, the CDR3 reads TGTGCCACCAGTGACCCTAAAGACAGAGAGGACAGGGAGCTGTTTTTT.

This clonotype was picked up many times. The chain joins TRBV29-1 to TRBJ2-3; no clear D. From germline, CDR1 is SQVTM and CDR2 ANQGSEA. V lost 7 bases and J 2 bases, leaving 4 bases between the germline ends. The CDR3 is 10 residues long. The CDR3 protein is CSALTDTQYF. The CDR3 DNA sequence: TGCAGCGCCCTCACAGATACGCAGTATTTT.

The sample holds many counts of this clonotype. The chain combines TRBV20-1 with TRBJ2-2, with TRBD2 matching 8 bases. CDR1 and CDR2 (germline): DFQATT, SNEGSKA (reference sequence). The V segment lost 6 bases and the J segment 2 bases; nucleotides outside the gene matches: 5. This CDR3 comprises 14 residues. This chain's CDR3 is CSAHSGANTGELFF. Written as DNA, the CDR3 is TGCAGTGCACATAGCGGGGCTAACACCGGGGAGCTGTTTTTT.

This clonotype was observed many times. The V gene is TRBV4-1, the J gene TRBJ2-7; 10 bases agree with TRBD2. CDR3 length equals 16 residues. Germline CDR1 reads MGHRA; CDR2 reads YSYEKL. The ends lost 1 base at V and 2 bases at J; junction bases unmatched: 5. The CDR3 is CASSQGIAGGTYEQYF. The CDR3 bases are TGCGCCAGCAGCCAAGGGATAGCGGGAGGAACCTACGAGCAGTACTTC.

This clonotype was recorded many times. The chain links TRBV10-3 to TRBJ1-3; 7 nucleotides match TRBD1. Trimming at V came to 5 bases and at J to 4 bases, leaving 8 bases not matched to a gene. The V gene's germline CDR1 is ENHRY and CDR2 SYGVKD. This CDR3 is built from 15 residues. Here the CDR3 reads CAISPGQDLGNTIYF. The CDR3 coding sequence is TGTGCCATCAGTCCCGGACAGGACCTAGGAAACACCATATATTTT.

This clonotype was seen repeatedly, ten times or more. The chain uses TRBV7-2 and TRBJ2-7; 12 nucleotides align to TRBD2. Trimming took 4 bases from V and 7 from J; bases not matched to a gene: 11. The germline CDR1 and CDR2 sequences are SGHTA and FQGNSA. This CDR3 has 16 amino acids. The CDR3 DNA sequence: TGTGCCAGCAGCTCTCTAGCGGGAGGGCCGAGAAGAGAGCAGTACTTC. Its protein is CASSSLAGGPRREQYF.